These T cell receptor beta chains were read from a single sample in a study of T cell responses to AZD1222 COVID-19 vaccine. Assay: immunoSEQ multiplex PCR; the TCRdb copy retains only in-frame clones and omits some. The sample includes over 130,000 clones, just under 95% of them seen just once. The sequencing used peripheral blood, collected on day 0 of AZD1222 vaccination. All receptors come from an adult in good health. The CDR3 runs from the conserved cysteine through the conserved F or W. Each record gives: J gene, V gene, clone size, CDR3 protein. Expanded clones are given a class, and other clones once, few, many or no size at all.

>TRBJ2-5|TRBV6-5|-
CASSMGPGGTQYF
>TRBJ2-3|TRBV6-5|-
CASSSPPDTQYF
>TRBJ2-7|TRBV7-9|-
CASSSSGGYYEQYF
>TRBJ2-7|TRBV5-1|-
CASSFRGGQREQYF
>TRBJ2-2|TRBV29-1|-
CSVVSPNTGELFF
>TRBJ1-5|TRBV5-1|-
CASSFDPGSYDQPQHF
>TRBJ1-2|TRBV28|once
CASSPRSWGGYTF
>TRBJ1-5|TRBV18|-
CASSPQAQDQPQHF
>TRBJ2-2|TRBV18|-
CASSPRQINTGELFF
>TRBJ1-1|TRBV11-2|-
CASAGWNTEAFF
>TRBJ1-2|TRBV7-9|-
CASSSWTGGKDYGYTF
>TRBJ1-3|TRBV6-5|-
CATSTKSGNTIYF
>TRBJ2-1|TRBV7-2|-
CASSFIKGNEQFF
>TRBJ2-7|TRBV5-6|-
CASSSLGDPYEQYF
>TRBJ2-6|TRBV6-4|-
CASSATGWGTGANVLTF
>TRBJ1-2|TRBV15|once
CATSRGQGNYGYTF
>TRBJ2-2|TRBV2|-
CASRGTTHTGELFF
>TRBJ1-1|TRBV9|-
CASSVGVGGTEAFF
>TRBJ1-1|TRBV28|-
CASSGGRTEAFF
>TRBJ1-2|TRBV19|-
CASSKGTHNYGYTF
>TRBJ2-7|TRBV21-1|-
CASSKALLKASGGPYEQYF
>TRBJ2-5|TRBV5-1|-
CASSFLAGEQETQYF
>TRBJ2-1|TRBV5-4|-
CASSLQPTGTGYNEQFF
>TRBJ1-2|TRBV5-1|-
CASSPEGGVYYGYTF
>TRBJ1-4|TRBV2|-
CASSDFGVNEKLFF
>TRBJ2-1|TRBV7-9|once
CASSFGQGVVYNEQFF
>TRBJ1-2|TRBV6-5|-
CASSYLTGIRTNGYTF
>TRBJ1-2|TRBV7-2|once
CASSLAGTGDYGYTF
>TRBJ2-3|TRBV13|-
CASSLASGVTDTQYF
>TRBJ1-1|TRBV7-9|-
CASRPQGWTEAFF
>TRBJ1-4|TRBV19|-
CASSIDGTGMREKLFF
>TRBJ2-1|TRBV2|-
CASGELAGGQYEQFF
>TRBJ2-1|TRBV27|-
CASSFVGGGNEQFF
>TRBJ2-5|TRBV3-1/TRBV3-2|-
CASSPLAHGGETQYF
>TRBJ2-1|TRBV7-9|-
CASSLRVAGGYNEQFF
>TRBJ2-3|TRBV5-1|-
CASSLGRSQLTDTQYF
>TRBJ1-6|TRBV28|-
CASSLGGNSPLHF
>TRBJ2-7|TRBV28|-
CASSLGGSSLTYEQYF
>TRBJ2-1|TRBV18|-
CASSPPLAEYNEQFF
>TRBJ1-5|TRBV6-5|-
CASNRDRGRQPQHF
>TRBJ2-7|TRBV6-5|-
CASREPIVRREQYF
>TRBJ1-1|TRBV2|-
CASSLGQGRGKAFF
>TRBJ2-7|TRBV2|-
CASSEDRALAYEQYF
>TRBJ1-6|TRBV6-6|-
CASSYSGTDNSPLHF
>TRBJ1-1|TRBV27|-
CASSSRTGNTEAFF
>TRBJ1-5|TRBV27|-
CASRSYSNQPQHF
>TRBJ1-1|TRBV3-1/TRBV3-2|-
CASSQDRRKEAFF
>TRBJ1-2|TRBV6-5|once
CASSTGGNYGYTF
>TRBJ1-5|TRBV29-1|-
CSLQSSSNQPQHF
>TRBJ2-7|TRBV7-8|-
CASSLSYQLYEQYF
>TRBJ1-4|TRBV29-1|-
CSVELGGEGRNEKLFF
>TRBJ2-7|TRBV3-1/TRBV3-2|few
CASSQSFRQGWVYEQYF
>TRBJ2-7|TRBV19|-
CASSNPGTGESYEQYF
>TRBJ2-2|TRBV19|once
CASSIGSTGELFF
>TRBJ2-1|TRBV25-1|-
CASTTGTGLRNEQFF